This T cell receptor (beta chain) is drawn from a study of OX40 agonist ivuxolimab in advanced cancers. The wider study: Patients in dose escalation had liver, melanoma, kidney or head and neck cancers.

Assay: immunoSEQ multiplex PCR; the TCRdb copy retains only in-frame clones and omits some. This table has tens of thousands of clones, 75% to 80% appearing once. In germline, CDR1 is MNHNS, CDR2 SASEGT. The V and J ends lost 6 bases and 8 bases, in that order; junction bases with no gene match: 0. The CDR3 has 12 amino acids. The TCR was taken from an adult with an advanced solid tumor such as melanoma, head and neck, liver or kidney cancer. Sequences were derived from CD4+ or CD8+ T cells sorted from blood, sampled in a trial of the OX40 agonist ivuxolimab. The chain combines TRBV6-1 with TRBJ2-1, with 11 positions matching TRBD1. The CDR3 spells CASRDRGHEQFF. The CDR3 DNA follows: TGTGCCAGCAGGGACAGGGGGCATGAGCAGTTCTTC.